The 10 T cell receptor beta chains below come from one sample, sequenced in a study of blood T cells in healthy people across ages. It was with a sample-barcoded 5' primer and a J-beta primer mix that a second PCR of roughly 6 to 11 cycles was run. One entry per CDR3 protein, called by TCRdb with MiXCR from the 5' RACE reads. The sample shows about 1 million distinct CDR3 sequences, 35% to 50% of them seen only once. The sequencing sample was made of blood. The receptors shown here come from a woman aged 55-70 years in good health.

With respect to this clonotype: The junction differs from germline at one of its ends, possibly a read error. The chain joins TRBV30 to TRBJ2-5; possible D gene TRBD2, 7 bases. This CDR3 is 16 amino acids long. The germline gives CDR1 GTSNPN, CDR2 SVGIG (reference sequence). CDR3 residues: CAWSVRGRGRGETQYF. DNA for the CDR3: TGCGCCTGGAGTGTACGGGGGCGGGGGCGTGGGGAGACCCAGTACTTC.

This clonotype was found once. The V call is TRBV6-2 or TRBV6-3, the J call TRBJ2-3, with a weak D call TRBD2 (6 bases). Trimming shortened V by 7 bases and J by 6 bases, and 17 bases separated the two germline ends. This CDR3 contains 14 residues. CDR1 is MNHEY and CDR2 is SVGEGT in the germline V gene. The DNA of the CDR3 is TGTGCCAGCACCGAAGGCTATCGGGGGGATACGCAGTATTTT. It translates to CASTEGYRGDTQYF.

The chain links TRBV24-1 to TRBJ2-3; 9 bases fit TRBD1. The germline CDR1 and CDR2 sequences are KGHDR and SFDVKD. With V trimmed by 7 bases and J by 4 bases, 5 bases remained unmatched. This CDR3 is 14 amino acids long. Here the CDR3 DNA reads TGTGCCACCAGGATGACAGGGGGGGCAGATACGCAGTATTTT. Protein sequence: CATRMTGGADTQYF.

The rearrangement uses TRBV28 and TRBJ2-7; 12 positions agree with TRBD2. Germline V gives CDR1 MDHEN, CDR2 SYDVKM. The CDR3 runs 17 residues. Trimming cost V 3 bases and J 2 bases; bases outside gene matches: 8. The CDR3 DNA reads TGTGCCAGCAGTTTGGTAGTGGGACTAGCGGGTGCCTACGAGCAGTACTTC. Translating gives CASSLVVGLAGAYEQYF.

The V gene is TRBV11-2, the J gene TRBJ2-3, with 7 bases aligning to TRBD2. Trimming cost V 5 bases and J 2 bases; bases outside gene matches: 7. The CDR3 length is 15 residues. The V gene's germline CDR1 is SGHAT and CDR2 FQNNGV. This CDR3 is CASSPSRDYTDTQYF. CDR3 in DNA: TGTGCCAGCAGCCCCTCCCGGGACTACACAGATACGCAGTATTTT.

The J gene is TRBJ1-2, the V gene TRBV27; D unresolved. This CDR3 has 13 amino acids. With 0 bases removed from V and 4 bases from J, the gap between germline ends came to 6 bases. Germline assignment: CDR1 MNHEY and CDR2 SMNVEV (reference sequence). CDR3 DNA sequence: TGTGCCAGCAGTTTATCCAGGAGCTATGGCTACACCTTC. Protein sequence: CASSLSRSYGYTF.

This clonotype was found many times. V usage is TRBV7-2 and J usage is TRBJ2-7; D not resolved. Germline CDR1 is SGHTA and CDR2 is FQGNSA. Trimming stripped 3 bases from V and 0 bases from J, with 6 bases between. The CDR3 runs 13 residues. The CDR3 reads CASSFQSSYEQYF. In DNA form, the CDR3 reads TGTGCCAGCAGCTTCCAGAGCTCCTACGAGCAGTACTTC.

The CDR3 bases are TGTGCCAGCAGCCAAGGGGCCAGGGCCGGCAATGAGCAGTTCTTC. Residues: CASSQGARAGNEQFF. J is TRBJ2-1 and V is TRBV4-2, with D perhaps TRBD1 (5 bases). The length of the CDR3 is 15 residues. CDR1 is LGHNA and CDR2 is YNFKEQ in the germline V gene. V lost 1 base and J 6 bases, leaving 13 bases between the germline ends.

The chain recombines TRBV12-3 or TRBV12-4 with TRBJ2-1; 8 positions match TRBD2. V shed 4 bases, J shed 8 bases, and the junction held 10 bases outside the gene matches. The CDR3 covers 15 residues. The CDR3 bases are TGTGCCAGCAGTTCTCGAAGCGGGAGCTGGGATGAGCAGTTCTTC. Its protein is CASSSRSGSWDEQFF.

V and J are TRBV6-1 and TRBJ2-1; tentative D call: TRBD2 (7 bases). This CDR3 is built from 16 residues. Looked up from germline, CDR1 is MNHNS and CDR2 is SASEGT. The V gene lost 6 bases and the J gene lost 13 bases, with 28 bases spanning the gap. The CDR3 here is CASSNGVRGGQETQFF. The CDR3 DNA sequence: TGTGCCAGCAGCAATGGGGTTAGGGGGGGTCAAGAGACCCAGTTCTTC.